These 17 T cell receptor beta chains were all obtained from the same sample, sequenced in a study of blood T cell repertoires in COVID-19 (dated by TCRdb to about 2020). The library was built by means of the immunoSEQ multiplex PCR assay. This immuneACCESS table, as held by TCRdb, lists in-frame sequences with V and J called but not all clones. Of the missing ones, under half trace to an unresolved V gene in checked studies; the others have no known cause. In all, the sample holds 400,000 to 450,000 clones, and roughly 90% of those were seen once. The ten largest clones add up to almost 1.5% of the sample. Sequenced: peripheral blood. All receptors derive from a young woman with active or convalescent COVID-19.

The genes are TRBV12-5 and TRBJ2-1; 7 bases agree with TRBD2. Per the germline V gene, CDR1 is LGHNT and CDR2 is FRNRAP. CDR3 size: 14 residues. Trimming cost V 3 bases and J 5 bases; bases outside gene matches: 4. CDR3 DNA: TGTGCTAGTGGTTTAGAAGCGGGAAACAATGAGCAGTTCTTC. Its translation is CASGLEAGNNEQFF.

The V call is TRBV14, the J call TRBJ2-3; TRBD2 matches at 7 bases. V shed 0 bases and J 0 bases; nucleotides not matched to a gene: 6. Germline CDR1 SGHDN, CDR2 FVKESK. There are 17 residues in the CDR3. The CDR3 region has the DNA TGTGCCAGCAGCCAAGATAGCCTAGCGGAAAGCACAGATACGCAGTATTTT. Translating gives CASSQDSLAESTDTQYF.

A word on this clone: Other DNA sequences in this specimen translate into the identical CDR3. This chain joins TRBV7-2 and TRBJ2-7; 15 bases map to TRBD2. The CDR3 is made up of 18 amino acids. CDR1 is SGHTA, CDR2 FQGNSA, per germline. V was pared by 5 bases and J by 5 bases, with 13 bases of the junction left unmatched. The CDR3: CASSPTNPGLAGGNEQYF. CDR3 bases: TGTGCCAGCAGCCCCACCAACCCGGGACTAGCGGGAGGAAACGAGCAGTACTTC.

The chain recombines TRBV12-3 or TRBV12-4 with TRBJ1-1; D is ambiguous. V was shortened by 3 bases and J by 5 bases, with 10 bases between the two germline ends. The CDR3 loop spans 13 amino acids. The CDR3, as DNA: TGTGCCAGCAGTTTGGGAGTTTGGACTGAAGCTTTCTTT. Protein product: CASSLGVWTEAFF.

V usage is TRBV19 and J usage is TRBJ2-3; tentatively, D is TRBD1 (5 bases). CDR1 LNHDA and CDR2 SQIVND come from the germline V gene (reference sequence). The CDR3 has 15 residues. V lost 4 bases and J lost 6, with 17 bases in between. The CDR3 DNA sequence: TGTGCCAGTAGTAACACCTCAGGGTTTTCGGATACGCAGTATTTT. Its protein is CASSNTSGFSDTQYF.

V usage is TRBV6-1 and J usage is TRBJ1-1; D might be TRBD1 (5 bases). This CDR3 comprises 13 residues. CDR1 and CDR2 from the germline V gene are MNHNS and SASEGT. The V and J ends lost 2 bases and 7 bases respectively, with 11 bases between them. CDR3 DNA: TGTGCCAGCAGTGAACAGGGACTCGGTGAAGCTTTCTTT. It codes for CASSEQGLGEAFF.

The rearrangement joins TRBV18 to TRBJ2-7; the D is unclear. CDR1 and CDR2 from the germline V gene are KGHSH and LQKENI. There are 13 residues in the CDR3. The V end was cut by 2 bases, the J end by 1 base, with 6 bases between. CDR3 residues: CASSPAVSYEQYF. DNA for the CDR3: TGTGCCAGCTCACCAGCGGTATCCTACGAGCAGTACTTC.

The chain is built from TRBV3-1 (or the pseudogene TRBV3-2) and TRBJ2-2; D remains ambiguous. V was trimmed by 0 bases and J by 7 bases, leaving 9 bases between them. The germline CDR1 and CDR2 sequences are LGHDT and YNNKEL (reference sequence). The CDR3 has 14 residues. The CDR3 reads CASSQEWAGGELFF. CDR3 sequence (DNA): TGTGCCAGCAGCCAAGAATGGGCCGGCGGGGAGCTGTTTTTT.

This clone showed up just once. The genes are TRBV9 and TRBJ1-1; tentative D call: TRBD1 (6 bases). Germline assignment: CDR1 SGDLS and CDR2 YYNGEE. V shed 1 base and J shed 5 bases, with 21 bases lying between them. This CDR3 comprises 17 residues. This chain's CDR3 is CASSVLFGGGKGTEAFF. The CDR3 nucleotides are TGTGCCAGCAGCGTACTCTTTGGTGGGGGCAAGGGGACTGAAGCTTTCTTT.

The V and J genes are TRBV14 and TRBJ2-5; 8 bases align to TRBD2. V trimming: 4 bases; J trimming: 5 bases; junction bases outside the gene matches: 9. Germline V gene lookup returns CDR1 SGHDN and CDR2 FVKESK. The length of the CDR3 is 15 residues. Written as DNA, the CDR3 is TGTGCCAGCAGCCGACGACTAGCGCTGTTGGAGACCCAGTACTTC. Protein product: CASSRRLALLETQYF. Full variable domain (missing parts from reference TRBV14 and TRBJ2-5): EAGVTQFPSHSVIEKGQTVTLRCDPISGHDNLYWYRRVMGKEIKFLLHFVKESKQDESGMPNNRFLAERTGGTYSTLKVQPAELEDSGVYFCASSRRLALLETQYFGPGTRLLVL.

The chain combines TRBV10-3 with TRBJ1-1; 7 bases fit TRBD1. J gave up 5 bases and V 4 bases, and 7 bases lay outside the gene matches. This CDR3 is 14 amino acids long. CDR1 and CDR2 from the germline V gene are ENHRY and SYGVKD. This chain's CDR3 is CAISGTGDRTEAFF. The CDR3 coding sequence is TGTGCCATCAGTGGAACAGGGGATCGGACTGAAGCTTTCTTT.

The CDR3 loop is CASRADRGHGYTF. Here the CDR3 DNA reads TGTGCCAGTAGGGCGGACAGGGGGCATGGCTACACCTTC. The chain employs TRBV19 and TRBJ1-2; 11 positions match TRBD1. CDR1 is LNHDA and CDR2 is SQIVND in the germline V gene (reference sequence). The CDR3 extends over 13 amino acids. J gave up 6 bases and V 6 bases, and 3 bases lay outside the gene matches.

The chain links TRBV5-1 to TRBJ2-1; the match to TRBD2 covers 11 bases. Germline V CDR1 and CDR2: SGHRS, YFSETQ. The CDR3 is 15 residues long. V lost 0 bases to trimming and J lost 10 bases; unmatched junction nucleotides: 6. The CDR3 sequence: CASSLALAGGGEQFF. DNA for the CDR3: TGCGCCAGCAGCTTGGCGCTAGCGGGGGGTGGCGAGCAGTTCTTC.

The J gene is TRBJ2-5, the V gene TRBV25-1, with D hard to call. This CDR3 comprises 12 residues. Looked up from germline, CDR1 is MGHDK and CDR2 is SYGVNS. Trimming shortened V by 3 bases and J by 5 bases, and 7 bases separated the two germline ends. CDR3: CASSDPGETQYF. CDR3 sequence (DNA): TGTGCCAGCAGTGACCCCGGGGAGACCCAGTACTTC.

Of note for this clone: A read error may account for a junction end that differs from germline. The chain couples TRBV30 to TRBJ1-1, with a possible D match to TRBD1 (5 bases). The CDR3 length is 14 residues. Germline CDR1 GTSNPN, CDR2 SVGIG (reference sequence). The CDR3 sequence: CTWSRGQMNTEAFF. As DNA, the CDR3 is TGTACCTGGAGTCGAGGACAAATGAACACTGAAGCTTTCTTT. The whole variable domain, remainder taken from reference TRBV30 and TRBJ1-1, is SQTIHQWPATLVQPVGSPLSLECTVEGTSNPNLYWYRQAAGRGLQLLFYSVGIGQISSEVPQNLSASRPQDRQFILSSKKLLLSDSGFYLCTWSRGQMNTEAFFGQGTRLTVV.

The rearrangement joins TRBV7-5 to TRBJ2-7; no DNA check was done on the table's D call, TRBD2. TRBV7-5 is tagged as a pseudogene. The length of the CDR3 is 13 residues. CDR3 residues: CVRSGGSEGEQYF. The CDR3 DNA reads TGTGTCAGAAGCGGGGGGTCCGAGGGCGAGCAGTACTTC.

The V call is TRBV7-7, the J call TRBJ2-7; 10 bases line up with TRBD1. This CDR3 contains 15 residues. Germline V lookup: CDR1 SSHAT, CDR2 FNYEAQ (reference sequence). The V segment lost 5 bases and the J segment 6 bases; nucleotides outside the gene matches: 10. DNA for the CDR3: TGTGCCAGCAGCCCGCTTGGGACAGGGGACCTCGAGCAGTACTTC. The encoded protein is CASSPLGTGDLEQYF.